Sequencing of this T cell receptor beta chain was carried out in a study of somatic mutations in cytotoxic T cells in rheumatoid arthritis. Overall study context: Right after diagnosis, and before any treatment had started, patient peripheral blood (about 30 ml EDTA) was drawn. Flow sorting yielded some V beta antibody-stained T-cell populations at nearly 100% purity, among them V beta1+ cells sequenced for TCRB. Whole-study results and caveats: Antigens targeted by the expanded CD8+ clones were unknown.

V was trimmed by 2 bases and J by 2 bases, leaving 10 bases between them. This CDR3 spans 15 amino acids. CDR1 is PRHDT and CDR2 is FYEKMQ in the germline V gene (reference sequence). Original processing notes: Patient CD8+ clones bigger than 1% seldom lined up with published virus-specific TCRB sequences. Profiling relied on immunoSEQ multiplex PCR, and the TCRdb table lists in-frame clones only, not all of them. That table supplies the V and J calls and clone size; D and trimming were determined from the DNA. The repertoire consists of 7,400 or so clones, with 85% to 90% occurring once and the leading ten covering about 27%. Of note for this clone: No antigen is known for it.

The chain joins TRBV13 to TRBJ1-5; TRBD1 might be the D (5 bases). Sequencing used CD8+ T cells sorted from blood. This clonotype originated in a woman aged 70-85 years with rheumatoid arthritis. The CDR3 loop reads CASSLWGGGNQPQHF. The CDR3 DNA is TGTGCCAGCAGCTTATGGGGAGGGGGCAATCAGCCCCAGCATTTT.